This T cell receptor (beta chain) was sequenced in a study of cytomegalovirus exposure and HLA in healthy donors. The germline CDR1 and CDR2 sequences are SQVTM and ANQGSEA. V was shortened by 1 base and J by 4 bases, with 13 bases between the two germline ends. The CDR3 length is 14 residues. Amplification used 60 Vbeta primers and 13 Jbeta primers. The repertoire was sequenced with immunoSEQ multiplex PCR; TCRdb's copy has only in-frame clones and lacks some. The table has some 200,000 clones, 82% seen once. As concerns this clone: The antigen is not known.

General study points: Roughly even sequencing depth across donors was the assumption behind the presence/absence analyses. Most CMV-associated TCR beta chains appeared HLA-restricted in a later analysis.

The V gene is TRBV29-1, the J gene TRBJ1-2, with a tentative D call TRBD1 (6 bases). This receptor was taken from a boy between 2 and 10 years old in good health and CMV-seronegative. Sequencing was done on a sample of PBMCs. DNA of the CDR3: TGCAGCGTTGAAGTGACAGGTCGGGGCTATGGCTACACCTTC. The encoded protein is CSVEVTGRGYGYTF.